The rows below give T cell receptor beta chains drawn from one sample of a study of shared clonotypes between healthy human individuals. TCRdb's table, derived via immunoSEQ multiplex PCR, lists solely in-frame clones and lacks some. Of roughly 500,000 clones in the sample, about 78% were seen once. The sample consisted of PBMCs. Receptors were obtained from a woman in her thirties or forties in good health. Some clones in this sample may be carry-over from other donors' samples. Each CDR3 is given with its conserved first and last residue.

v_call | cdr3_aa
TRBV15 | CATSGPDQVGETQYF
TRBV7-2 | CASSLASFPDTQYF
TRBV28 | CASSSNWIGVANTEAFF
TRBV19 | CASSTQGSTDTQYF
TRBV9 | CASSVGGTQNTEAFF
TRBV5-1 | CASGFTGPPMNTEAFF
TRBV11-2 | CASSRGRDRAREKLFF
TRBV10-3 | CAISESPSGSRPDTQYF
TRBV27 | CASSPYSNYGYTF
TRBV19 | CASRRTKDYEQYF
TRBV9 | CASSARNNRGNTGELFF
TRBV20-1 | CSARTAYEQYF
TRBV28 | CASSLPGQYSNQPQHF
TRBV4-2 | CASSQSATGANVLTF
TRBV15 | CATSRDWGQPQHF
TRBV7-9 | CASSEISGAQGKLFF
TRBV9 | CASSVGSPPTGELFF
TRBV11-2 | CASSWARGRGYEQYF
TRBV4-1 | CASSQSPPDRVNQPQHF
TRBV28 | CASRFIGQNYGYTF